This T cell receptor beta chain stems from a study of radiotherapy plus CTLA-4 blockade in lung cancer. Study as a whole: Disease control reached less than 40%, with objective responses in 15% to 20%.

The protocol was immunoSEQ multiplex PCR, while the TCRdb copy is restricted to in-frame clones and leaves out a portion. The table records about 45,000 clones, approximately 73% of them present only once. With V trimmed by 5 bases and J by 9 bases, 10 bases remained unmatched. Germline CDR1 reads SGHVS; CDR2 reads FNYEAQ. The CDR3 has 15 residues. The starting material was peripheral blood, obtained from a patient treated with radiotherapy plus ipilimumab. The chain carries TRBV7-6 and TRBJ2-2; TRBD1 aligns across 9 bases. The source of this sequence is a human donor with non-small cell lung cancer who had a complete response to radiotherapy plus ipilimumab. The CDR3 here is CASSIPGQGKWELFF. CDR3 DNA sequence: TGTGCCAGCAGCATACCGGGACAGGGAAAGTGGGAGCTGTTTTTT. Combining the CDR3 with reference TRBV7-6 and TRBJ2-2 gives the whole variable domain GAGVSQSPRYKVTKRGQDVALRCDPISGHVSLYWYRQALGQGPEFLTYFNYEAQQDKSGLPNDRFSAERPEGSISTLTIQRTEQRDSAMYRCASSIPGQGKWELFFGEGSRLTVL.